What follows describes a single T cell receptor (beta chain). The antigen remains undetermined. Treatment of the sample: 15 to 20 received Ad26.COV2.S at low or high dose, single or two shots; 5 received placebo; per-sample allocation not given. The samples were gathered on day 63 after the first injection of vaccine or placebo. The protocol was immunoSEQ multiplex PCR, while the TCRdb copy is restricted to in-frame clones and leaves out a portion. The repertoire consists of about 440,000 clones, with 90% occurring once and the leading ten covering under 4.5%. This specimen comes from a study of Ad26.COV2.S vaccination and SARS-CoV-2 variants. Looking at the study overall: Dosing was one shot or two shots 56 days apart.

V shed 7 bases and J 0 bases; nucleotides not matched to a gene: 14. The CDR3 runs 19 residues. The germline gives CDR1 MNHEY, CDR2 SVGEGT. Broader study findings: Total T cell responses, in the TCR breadth and depth analyses, may have been underestimated.

This TCR came from a person aged 18-65 years who received the Ad26.COV2.S COVID-19 vaccine or a placebo. Sample: peripheral blood, taken in a trial of Ad26.COV2.S vaccine versus placebo. The chain carries TRBV6-2 or TRBV6-3 and TRBJ2-1; 11 bases map to TRBD2. CDR3: CASTPVSSGRGSSYNEQFF. DNA of the CDR3: TGTGCCAGCACCCCGGTCAGTAGCGGGAGGGGGAGCTCCTACAATGAGCAGTTCTTC.